This T cell receptor beta chain was observed in a study of vaccination and CD4 T cells after COVID-19. Whole-study context: PCR on nasal swabs identified SARS-CoV-2 in convalescent patients, of whom 9 or 10 were mild and one severe. Every participant was given two doses of BNT162b2 or mRNA-1273 vaccine. Some control cultures received a CEFX pool, which served as the positive control. Others received an HIV-1 Nef pool or no peptide.

The Oncomine TCR Beta short-read assay sequenced DNA from cultured CD4+ T cells. TCRdb passed the PCR reads through MiXCR, listing each CDR3 protein once. Of tens of thousands of distinct CDR3 sequences listed, roughly 70% are singletons. Documented treatment: roughly nine-day PBMC culture with coronavirus spike peptide pools or control peptides (ViraFEST assay). Per-well cultures of 2 million to 2.5 million PBMCs received roughly 9.9 IU/ml IL-2 and approximately 9.1 ug/ml peptide pools. This clonotype was observed a handful of times. Its antigen is currently unknown. The CDR3 runs 14 residues. With 3 bases removed from V and 3 bases from J, the gap between germline ends came to 12 bases. Germline assignment: CDR1 GTSNPN and CDR2 SVGIG (reference sequence).

The chain combines TRBV30 with TRBJ1-5; D unclear. The TCR originated in a human donor who had recovered from COVID-19. The sample comprised CD4+ T cells from blood, cultured in vitro. The CDR3 sequence: CAWRGQVPNQPQHF. Here the CDR3 DNA reads TGTGCCTGGAGAGGTCAAGTACCCAATCAGCCCCAGCATTTT.